The subject of this entry is one T cell receptor beta chain. The antigen is undetermined. TCRdb's table, derived via immunoSEQ multiplex PCR, lists solely in-frame clones and lacks some. There are approximately 12,000 clones in the sample; around 81% occur only once, and approximately 0.8% lies in the top ten. This sample is part of a study of T cells after posttransplantation cyclophosphamide. Study conclusions and caveats: Blood and skin or GI T cell repertoires showed limited TRB overlap. Recipient CMV seropositivity and CMV reactivation strongly tracked TRB clonality. Donor CD8+ memory clones often dominated recipient blood repertoires at later times.

This related bone marrow graft donor gave peripheral blood on the day of marrow donation. The sample taken for sequencing was memory CD4+ T cells sorted from PBMCs. The TCR was taken from a man aged 45-65 years in good health, CMV-negative, and a related stem cell transplant donor.

The CDR3 region has the DNA TGTGCCATCCTACAGGGTCCCTCCTACGAGCAGTACTTC. Residues: CAILQGPSYEQYF. The chain employs TRBV10-3 and TRBJ2-7; weak D call: TRBD1 (6 bases). This CDR3 has 13 residues. The germline gives CDR1 ENHRY, CDR2 SYGVKD. Between the trimmed V and J ends, which lost 8 bases and 0 bases, there was a span of 11 bases.